This record looks at one T cell receptor (beta chain) sequence and its context. The germline V gene encodes CDR1 SEHNR and CDR2 FQNEAQ (reference sequence). J lost 3 bases, V lost 1 base, and 6 bases had no gene match. The CDR3 covers 16 residues. This record belongs to a study of blood T cell repertoires in COVID-19. Study in general: Acute-phase and convalescent COVID-19 samples originated in the United States, Italy and Spain. PBMCs, B-cell-depleted T cells, or T cells provided the cDNA or gDNA that made up the material.

Original analysis: Estimates of nucleated cell counts were drawn from the amplification of reference gene primers. This table comes from immunoSEQ multiplex PCR, and its TCRdb copy is limited to in-frame clones, with some not included. V and J calls and clone size are as listed in that table; D and trimming were resolved from the DNA. The data hold approximately 92,000 clones, with more than 70% observed a single time. This clonotype originated in a woman aged 60 to 75 in a cohort sampled during active or convalescent COVID-19. The sequencing sample was made of peripheral blood. The chain recombines TRBV7-9 with TRBJ1-5, with TRBD1 identical over 7 bases. CDR3 sequence reads: CASSLGVRGINQPQHF. The CDR3 DNA sequence: TGTGCCAGCAGCTTAGGTGTCAGGGGGATCAATCAGCCCCAGCATTTT.